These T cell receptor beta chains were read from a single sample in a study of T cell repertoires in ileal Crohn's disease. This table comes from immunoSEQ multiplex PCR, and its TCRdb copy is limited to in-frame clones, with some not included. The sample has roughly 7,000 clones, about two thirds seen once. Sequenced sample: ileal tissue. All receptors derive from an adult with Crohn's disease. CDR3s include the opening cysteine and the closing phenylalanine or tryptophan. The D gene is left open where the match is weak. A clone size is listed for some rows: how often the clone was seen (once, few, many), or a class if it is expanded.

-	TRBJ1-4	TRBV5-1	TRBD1	CASSAGTAGEKLFF	TGCGCCAGCAGCGCCGGGACAGCGGGTGAAAAACTGTTTTTT
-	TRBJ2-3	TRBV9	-	CASSVGLAGISTDTQYF	TGTGCCAGCAGCGTAGGATTGGCGGGGATTAGCACAGATACGCAGTATTTT
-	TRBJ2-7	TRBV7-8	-	CASSLAPTSQEYF	TGTGCCAGCAGCTTAGCCCCGACTAGTCAAGAGTACTTC
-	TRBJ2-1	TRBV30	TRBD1	CAWRTGGPINNEQFF	TGTGCCTGGAGGACAGGGGGACCAATAAACAATGAGCAGTTCTTC
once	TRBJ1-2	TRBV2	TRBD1	CASSPWDRGNGYTF	TGTGCCAGCAGTCCCTGGGACAGGGGAAATGGCTACACCTTC
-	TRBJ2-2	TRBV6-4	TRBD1	CASGTGVTGELFF	TGTGCCAGCGGAACAGGGGTCACCGGGGAGCTGTTTTTT
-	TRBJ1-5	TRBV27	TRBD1	CASMRGLDNQPQHF	TGTGCCAGCATGAGGGGGCTGGACAATCAGCCCCAGCATTTT
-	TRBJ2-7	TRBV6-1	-	CASSVLYYEQYF	TGTGCCAGCAGTGTTCTATACTACGAGCAGTACTTC
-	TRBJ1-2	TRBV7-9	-	CASASTVPPNYGYTF	TGTGCCAGCGCCTCGACAGTGCCTCCTAACTATGGCTACACCTTC
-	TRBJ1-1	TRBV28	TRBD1	CASSLSGQGAFF	TGTGCCAGCAGTTTATCCGGACAGGGAGCTTTCTTT
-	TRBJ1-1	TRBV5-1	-	CASKADRRRSTEAFF	TGCGCCAGCAAAGCTGACAGACGCCGATCCACTGAAGCTTTCTTT
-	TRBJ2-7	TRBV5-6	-	CASSYPGQTYEQYF	TGTGCCAGCAGCTATCCGGGACAAACCTACGAGCAGTACTTC
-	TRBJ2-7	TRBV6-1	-	CASERSSEQYF	TGTGCCAGCGAACGGTCGTCCGAGCAGTACTTC
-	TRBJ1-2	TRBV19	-	CASSVGTSNYGYTF	TGTGCCAGTAGTGTTGGGACATCAAACTATGGCTACACCTTC
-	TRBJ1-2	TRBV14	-	CASSQDPYYGYTF	TGTGCCAGCAGCCAAGATCCATACTATGGCTACACCTTC
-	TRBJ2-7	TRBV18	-	CASSADTAYEQYF	TGTGCCAGCTCAGCCGACACGGCCTACGAGCAGTACTTC
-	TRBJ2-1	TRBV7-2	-	CASSLAATFSSYNEQFF	TGTGCCAGCAGCTTAGCGGCGACTTTCAGCTCCTACAATGAGCAGTTCTTC
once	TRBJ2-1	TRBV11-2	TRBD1	CASSLQGGDYNEQFF	TGTGCCAGCAGCTTACAAGGGGGCGACTACAATGAGCAGTTCTTC
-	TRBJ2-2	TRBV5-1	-	CASSGDYTGELFF	TGCGCCAGCAGCGGGGACTACACCGGGGAGCTGTTTTTT
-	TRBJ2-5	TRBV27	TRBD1	CASSPGQGGPETQYF	TGTGCCAGCAGTCCGGGACAGGGGGGGCCAGAGACCCAGTACTTC
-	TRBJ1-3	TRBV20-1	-	CSAPRGNTIYF	TGCAGTGCTCCGCGCGGAAACACCATATATTTT
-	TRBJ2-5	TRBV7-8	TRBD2	CASSLVMLSGATQETQYF	TGTGCCAGCAGCTTAGTTATGTTGAGCGGGGCGACCCAAGAGACCCAGTACTTC
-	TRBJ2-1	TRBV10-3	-	CAVSGANEQFF	TGTGCCGTTAGTGGGGCTAATGAGCAGTTCTTC
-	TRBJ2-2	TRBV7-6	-	CASTTGNTGELFF	TGTGCCAGCACCACAGGGAACACCGGGGAGCTGTTTTTT
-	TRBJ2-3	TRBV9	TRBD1	CASSGRNRGRTDTQYF	TGTGCCAGCAGCGGGAGAAACAGGGGACGGACAGATACGCAGTATTTT
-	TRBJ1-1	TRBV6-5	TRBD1	CASSYVGQGRDTEAFF	TGTGCCAGCAGTTACGTGGGACAGGGGAGGGACACTGAAGCTTTCTTT
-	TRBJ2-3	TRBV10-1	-	CASSPGGGQADTQYF	TGCGCCAGCAGCCCGGGCGGGGGCCAGGCGGATACGCAGTATTTT
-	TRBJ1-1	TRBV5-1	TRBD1	CASSRDRGRTEAFF	TGCGCCAGCAGCCGCGACAGGGGGCGAACTGAAGCTTTCTTT
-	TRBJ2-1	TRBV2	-	CASKSSRGTYNEQFF	TGTGCCAGCAAATCATCTAGAGGCACCTACAATGAGCAGTTCTTC